Listed here is a single T cell receptor beta chain. Many counts were recorded for this clonotype. Its antigen has not been determined. No base quality information exists; no much larger clone differs at one position. The sample originates from a study of T-cell reconstitution after alpha-beta-depleted transplantation in children (dated by TCRdb to the mid-2010s). Turning to the overall study: Using TCR repertoire profiling, the study followed T-cell immune reconstitution in a quantitative way in children after TCRalphabeta/CD19-depleted allogeneic hematopoietic cell transplantation.

Study-wide conclusions, independent of this receptor: About two months after transplant, the apparently early recovery of alphabetaT-cell counts reportedly depended on just several hundred clones that had expanded rapidly and came from non-depleted graft cells. In some patients, high TCRbeta diversity at day 60 was attributed to recipient T cells and intrathymic progenitors that had survived conditioning. The frequencies of hyperexpanded clones fell over the following months, and after one year, T-cell counts and TCRbeta diversity were mostly attributed to newly produced T cells.

Libraries came from PCR. The instrument given in TCRdb is Illumina HiSeq 2500. To normalize quantification of the TCRbeta repertoire, the TCR libraries were built with molecular barcoding that relied on unique molecular identifiers. TCRdb cleaned the public reads at Q25 with fastp, built clones with MiXCR and kept in-frame beta chains. When rows share a CDR3 protein, they turn into one entry using the most common DNA and genes. The table for this sample lists a few hundred thousand distinct CDR3 sequences; 10% to 15% of them were counted only once. About 2.2% of the sample goes to the ten largest clones. The treatment or condition label, as the study defines it: allogeneic hematopoietic cell transplantation with graft depleted of TCRalphabeta T cells and CD19 B cells. The transplant recipients were children given TCRalphabeta/CD19-depleted allogeneic hematopoietic cell grafts. Taken from the germline V gene, the CDR1 and CDR2 loops are LGHNA and YSLEER. Inclusive of the bounding cysteine and phenylalanine, the CDR3 is 15 residues long. Only the CDR3 region is kept as DNA, spanning 45 bases read in frame from base 1. V has 6 bases trimmed and J has 3 bases trimmed; junction bases matching no gene number 5.

The chain links TRBV4-3 with TRBJ2-2, and 9 bases in between align with TRBD1. The TCR originated in a male patient younger than 18 who had a stem cell transplant for acute myeloid leukemia, so the T cells may come from the graft donor. The sequences come from PBMCs, mostly from graft donor cells, collected 360 days after TCRalphabeta/CD19-depleted stem cell transplant. The nucleotide sequence reads as follows: TGCGCCAGCAGTGGACAGGGGATTTACACCGGGGAGCTGTTTTTT. The resulting protein is CASSGQGIYTGELFF.